Presented here are 13 T cell receptor beta chains from one specimen sequenced in a study of blood T cells in healthy people across ages. With a J-beta primer mix and a sample-barcoded 5' primer, a second PCR ran 7 to 11 cycles. Each CDR3 protein is one row after TCRdb ran MiXCR on the 5' RACE reads. In the table there are some 890,000 distinct CDR3 sequences, roughly 29% of which are singletons. This sample was shared with a second study, whose subject was T cells of mothers and their children.

Sequenced: blood. Every receptor here comes from a woman between 40 and 50 years old in good health.

The V gene is TRBV12-3 or TRBV12-4, the J gene TRBJ2-3; tentatively, D is TRBD2 (6 bases). The CDR3 sequence is 13 residues long. V was pared by 5 bases and J by 4 bases, with 10 bases between. CDR3 nucleotide sequence: TGTGCCAGCAGTCGACTAGGATCAGATACGCAGTATTTT. It codes for CASSRLGSDTQYF.

The chain uses TRBV6-4 and TRBJ2-1; D could derive from TRBD1 or TRBD2 (6 bases each). Looked up from germline, CDR1 is MRHNA and CDR2 is SNTAGT. V dropped 0 bases and J dropped 5 bases, with 8 bases sitting between them. This CDR3 is 14 amino acids long. As DNA, the CDR3 is TGTGCCAGCAGTGACTCGGGGGGCCACAATGAGCAGTTCTTC. It is translated as CASSDSGGHNEQFF.

Turning to this clonotype: At one end, the junction sequence differs from germline, possibly due to a read error. J is TRBJ1-1 and V is TRBV20-1, with D perhaps TRBD1 (6 bases). This CDR3 is 14 amino acids long. Germline-derived CDR1 and CDR2 are DFQATT and SNEGSKA (reference sequence). The CDR3 region is CSATGQLLNTGAFF. Here the CDR3 DNA reads TGCAGTGCTACTGGACAGTTGTTGAACACTGGAGCTTTCTTT.

This chain joins TRBV6-1 and TRBJ2-7, with TRBD2 as a possible D gene (6 bases). The length of the CDR3 is 16 residues. The germline V and J ends were trimmed by 6 bases and 3 bases, with 21 bases remaining between them. Per the germline V gene, CDR1 is MNHNS and CDR2 is SASEGT. Here the CDR3 DNA reads TGTGCCAGCAGACACACGGATACCGGGAGAAGCTACGAGCAGTACTTC. Amino acid sequence: CASRHTDTGRSYEQYF.

The DNA of the CDR3 is TGTGCCAGCAGCCAAGATCCGGGACAGACATCATATTCACCCCTCCACTTT. This sequence encodes CASSQDPGQTSYSPLHF. V gene TRBV3-1 combines with J gene TRBJ1-6; 7 bases are a match to TRBD1. CDR1 is LGHDT and CDR2 is YNNKEL in the germline V gene (reference sequence). Trimming removed 0 bases from V and 8 bases from J; junction bases left unmatched: 10. The CDR3 extends over 17 amino acids.

Only a few counts were recorded for this clonotype. A clone one base away is much larger, so this may be a read error. This rearrangement joins TRBV24-1 to TRBJ2-1, with a weak D call TRBD1 (5 bases). CDR1 and CDR2 from the germline V gene are KGHDR and SFDVKD. This CDR3 is 16 amino acids long. V gave up 4 bases and J gave up 8 bases, with 20 bases separating them. This CDR3 is CATSEAGNVGAHEQFF. For the CDR3, the DNA is TGTGCCACCAGTGAAGCTGGTAATGTAGGGGCCCATGAGCAGTTCTTC.

V gene TRBV3-1 combines with J gene TRBJ1-2; 8 bases agree with TRBD1. CDR1 is LGHDT and CDR2 is YNNKEL in the germline V gene (reference sequence). J lost 6 bases, V lost 7 bases, and 7 bases had no gene match. This CDR3 is 13 amino acids long. The CDR3 loop reads CASNPGQGDGYTF. The CDR3 region has the DNA TGTGCCAGCAACCCTGGACAGGGCGATGGCTACACCTTC.

The chain uses TRBV19 and TRBJ2-3, with D unresolved. CDR3 size: 14 residues. CDR1 and CDR2 (germline): LNHDA, SQIVND (reference sequence). V lost 1 base and J 2 bases, leaving 7 bases between the germline ends. The CDR3 here is CASSIGVDTDTQYF. CDR3 sequence (DNA): TGTGCCAGTAGTATAGGGGTTGACACAGATACGCAGTATTTT.

This clonotype has just a few counts. The chain is built from TRBV20-1 and TRBJ1-6, with a possible D match to TRBD1 (6 bases). Germline V gives CDR1 DFQATT, CDR2 SNEGSKA (reference sequence). The CDR3 extends over 16 amino acids. V lost 3 bases to trimming and J lost 6 bases, with 18 bases between them. The CDR3 region has the DNA TGCAGTGCTAGTGTTCTCGGACTAGGGGGTAATTCACCCCTCCACTTT. This encodes CSASVLGLGGNSPLHF.

This clonotype was detected many times. The chain uses TRBV4-1 and TRBJ2-7; D is perhaps TRBD1 (5 bases). Germline lookup yields CDR1 MGHRA and CDR2 YSYEKL. The V and J ends lost 0 bases and 3 bases respectively, with 15 bases between them. The CDR3 is 16 amino acids. The CDR3 DNA is TGCGCCAGCAGCCAAGATGGCCAGGGCGATGGCTACGAGCAGTACTTC. Translated, it gives CASSQDGQGDGYEQYF.

This sequence joins TRBV7-2 and TRBJ2-1, with 7 nucleotides matching TRBD2. Germline V gives CDR1 SGHTA, CDR2 FQGNSA. This CDR3 contains 15 residues. Germline trimming cut 7 bases from V and 7 bases from J; bases unmatched to any gene: 13. CDR3 nucleotide sequence: TGTGCCAGCACCTATTGGGGGGGGGAAACAAATGAGCAGTTCTTC. Translation gives CASTYWGGETNEQFF.

This sequence joins TRBV3-1 and TRBJ2-5, with D perhaps matching TRBD2 (6 bases). The germline V and J ends were trimmed by 5 bases and 1 base, with 20 bases remaining between them. This CDR3 has 17 amino acids. CDR1 and CDR2 from the germline V gene are LGHDT and YNNKEL (reference sequence). The CDR3 DNA reads TGTGCCAGCAGCGAGAAAGGCTGGGGACTCCTCCAAGAGACCCAGTACTTC. The encoded protein is CASSEKGWGLLQETQYF.

This clonotype was seen many times. J is TRBJ2-3 and V is TRBV4-3; TRBD2 matches at 9 bases. CDR3 length: 16 amino acids. Trimming cost V 0 bases and J 3 bases; bases outside gene matches: 4. CDR1 and CDR2 (germline): LGHNA, YSLEER. Here the CDR3 DNA reads TGCGCCAGCAGCCAAGATTACCTAGCGGGGACAGATACGCAGTATTTT. Translation gives CASSQDYLAGTDTQYF.